This TCR beta chain was recorded in a study of T cell responses to AZD1222 COVID-19 vaccine. Study-wide context: Pooling of second doses given at about 4 or about 12 weeks was done. Study observations and caveats: Among vaccine-associated CD4 TCRs, coverage spanned spike, with dominance at 160-218 and 743-854. Only after the peak T cell response were repertoires sampled.

Comment on this clone: What it recognizes is unknown.

The CDR3 sequence is 16 residues long. Germline-derived CDR1 and CDR2 are WNHNN and SYGVQD (reference sequence). The junction had 9 bases not matched to a gene; V was cut back by 4 bases and J by 3 bases. Some clones are missing from TCRdb's copy, which holds only in-frame ones; the method was immunoSEQ multiplex PCR. The table lists 150,000 to 200,000 clones, roughly 94% of them singletons, with 0.64% in the top ten. V usage is TRBV10-1 and J usage is TRBJ1-3; TRBD1 matches 7 bases. This TCR derives from an adult in good health. Sequences were derived from peripheral blood, sampled on day 0 of AZD1222 vaccination. The CDR3 region has the DNA TGCGCCAGCAGTGGGGACAGCCTCCTTGGTGGAAACACCATATATTTT. It specifies CASSGDSLLGGNTIYF.